The rows below give T cell receptor beta chains drawn from one sample of a study of blood T cells in healthy people across ages. MiXCR was run by TCRdb on the 5' RACE reads, yielding one entry per CDR3 protein. The table has over 300,000 distinct CDR3 sequences, 52% seen once. Sample: blood. The receptors were gathered from a man between 60 and 75 years old in good health. The CDR3 runs from the conserved cysteine through the conserved F or W. A D gene is named only where the DNA matches it firmly. Clone size, where shown, is once, few, many, or a class for clones that have expanded.

j_call d_call v_call clone_size cdr3_length cdr3_nt cdr3_aa
TRBJ2-1 TRBD2 TRBV3-1 . 13 TGTGCCAGCAGCCCCGAGACTAGCTTCCCCAAGTTCTTC CASSPETSFPKFF
TRBJ2-5 TRBD2 TRBV20-1 few 15 TGCAGTGCTAGTTCTAGCGGGGGCTCCACAAAGACCCAGTACTTC CSASSSGGSTKTQYF
TRBJ2-7 TRBD2 TRBV25-1 . 14 TGTGCCAGCAGTCCTAGCGGGGGGCCCTACGAGCAGTACTTC CASSPSGGPYEQYF
TRBJ1-4 . TRBV12-3/TRBV12-4 . 14 TGTGCCAGCAGTCGCAGGAACGGTGGGGAAAAACTGTTTTTT CASSRRNGGEKLFF
TRBJ2-1 TRBD2 TRBV7-2 few 15 TGTGCCAGCAGCCCCGGGCTAGCGGAGAACAATGAGCAGTTCTTC CASSPGLAENNEQFF
TRBJ1-5 . TRBV20-1 . 12 TGCAGTGCTAGTTGGGGTACACAGCCCCAGCATTTT CSASWGTQPQHF
TRBJ1-2 . TRBV9 few 12 TGTGCCAGCAGCGAGGACACCTATGGCTACACCTTC CASSEDTYGYTF
TRBJ1-1 . TRBV29-1 . 12 TGCAGCGTTGGCCGGGCGAACGCTGAAGCTTTCTTT CSVGRANAEAFF
TRBJ2-5 TRBD1 TRBV7-2 few 15 TGTGCCAGCAGCCCGGACAGGGTTAGGCAGGAGACCCAGTACTTC CASSPDRVRQETQYF
TRBJ2-7 TRBD1 TRBV27 . 13 TGTGCCAGCAGCCCCGGGACAGGGCGCGAGCAGTACTTC CASSPGTGREQYF
TRBJ2-7 . TRBV5-1 . 15 TGCGCCAGCAGCCGGAGCGGAGGAGGCGGTTACGAGCAGTACTTC CASSRSGGGGYEQYF
TRBJ2-3 . TRBV20-1 few 14 TGCAGTGCTAGAAGACTAGCCCAGGGGGATACGCAGTATTTT CSARRLAQGDTQYF
TRBJ2-1 TRBD2 TRBV20-1 . 18 TGCAGCGCGGCAAAGGGACTAGGAACGGATAGCTCCTACAATGAGCAGTTCTTC CSAAKGLGTDSSYNEQFF
TRBJ2-5 TRBD2 TRBV7-2 . 14 TGTGCCAGCAGCCTCGGGACTAGCTTGGAGACCCAGTACTTC CASSLGTSLETQYF
TRBJ1-1 TRBD1 TRBV10-3 . 14 TGTGCCATCAGTGACGTGGGGCAGGGGGAAGAAGCTTTCTTT CAISDVGQGEEAFF
TRBJ2-4 . TRBV24-1 . 16 TGTGCCACCAGTGACCCCAAGGGGCAGGGTAAAAACATTCAGTACTTC CATSDPKGQGKNIQYF
TRBJ2-3 . TRBV7-3 . 16 TGTGCCAGCAGCTTGACGGGACTTCAGAGGACAGATACGCAGTATTTT CASSLTGLQRTDTQYF
TRBJ2-7 . TRBV29-1 few 12 TGCAGCGTTGAAACTACAGGGTACGAGCAGTACTTC CSVETTGYEQYF
TRBJ2-4 . TRBV28 . 17 TGTGCCAGCAGTACTTGGGGTTCGCAAACGGCCAAAAACATTCAGTACTTC CASSTWGSQTAKNIQYF
TRBJ2-7 TRBD1 TRBV7-9 few 15 TGTGCCAGCAGCACGACCGGGACAGACCTGTACGAGCAGTACTTC CASSTTGTDLYEQYF